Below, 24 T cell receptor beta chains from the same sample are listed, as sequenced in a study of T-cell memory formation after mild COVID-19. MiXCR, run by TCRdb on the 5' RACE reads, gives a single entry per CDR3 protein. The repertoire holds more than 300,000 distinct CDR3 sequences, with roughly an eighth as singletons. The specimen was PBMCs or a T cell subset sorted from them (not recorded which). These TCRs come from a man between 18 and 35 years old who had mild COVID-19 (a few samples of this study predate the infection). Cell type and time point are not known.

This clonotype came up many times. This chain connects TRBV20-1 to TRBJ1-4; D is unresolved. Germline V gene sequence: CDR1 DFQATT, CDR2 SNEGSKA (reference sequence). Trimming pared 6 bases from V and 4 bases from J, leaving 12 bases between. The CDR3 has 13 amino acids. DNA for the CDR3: TGCAGTGCCCTGGGAGCTTATAATGAAAAACTGTTTTTT. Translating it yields CSALGAYNEKLFF.

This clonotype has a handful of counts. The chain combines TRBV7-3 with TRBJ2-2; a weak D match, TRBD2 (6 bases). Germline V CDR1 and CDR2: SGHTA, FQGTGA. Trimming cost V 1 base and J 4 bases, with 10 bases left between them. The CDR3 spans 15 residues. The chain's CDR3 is CASSLSISGTGELFF. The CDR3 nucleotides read TGTGCCAGCAGCTTAAGTATTAGCGGCACCGGGGAGCTGTTTTTT. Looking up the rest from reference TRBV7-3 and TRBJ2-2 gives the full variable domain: GAGVSQTPSNKVTEKGKYVELRCDPISGHTALYWYRQSLGQGPEFLIYFQGTGAADDSGLPNDRFFAVRPEGSVSTLKIQRTERGDSAVYLCASSLSISGTGELFFGEGSRLTVL.

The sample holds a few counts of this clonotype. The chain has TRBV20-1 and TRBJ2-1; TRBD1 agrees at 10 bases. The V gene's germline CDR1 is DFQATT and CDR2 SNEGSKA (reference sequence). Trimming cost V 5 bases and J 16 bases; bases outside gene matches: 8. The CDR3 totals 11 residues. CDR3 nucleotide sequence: TGCAGTGCTCTAATCCGGGACAGGGGTTTCTTC. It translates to CSALIRDRGFF.

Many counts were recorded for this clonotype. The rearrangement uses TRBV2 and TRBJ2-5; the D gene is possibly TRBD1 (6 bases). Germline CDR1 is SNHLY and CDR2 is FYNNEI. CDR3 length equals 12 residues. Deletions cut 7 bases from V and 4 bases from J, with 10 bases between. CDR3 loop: CASIGTRETQYF. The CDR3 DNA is TGTGCCAGCATTGGGACACGAGAGACCCAGTACTTC.

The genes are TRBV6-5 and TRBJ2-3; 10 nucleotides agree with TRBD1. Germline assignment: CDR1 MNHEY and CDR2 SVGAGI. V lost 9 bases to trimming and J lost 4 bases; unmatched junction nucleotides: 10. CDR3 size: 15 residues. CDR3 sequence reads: CASRRTGGPADTQYF. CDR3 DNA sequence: TGTGCCAGTCGACGGACAGGGGGACCGGCAGATACGCAGTATTTT.

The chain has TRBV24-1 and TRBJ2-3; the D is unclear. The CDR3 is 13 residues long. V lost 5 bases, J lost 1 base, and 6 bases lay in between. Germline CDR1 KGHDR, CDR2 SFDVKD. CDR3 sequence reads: CATSVRGTDTQYF. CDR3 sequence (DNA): TGTGCCACCAGTGTACGGGGCACAGATACGCAGTATTTT.

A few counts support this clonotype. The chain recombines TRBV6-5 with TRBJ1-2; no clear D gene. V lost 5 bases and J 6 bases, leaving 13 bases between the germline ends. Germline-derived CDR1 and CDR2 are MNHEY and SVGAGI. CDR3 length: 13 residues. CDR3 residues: CASSQIKGDGYTF. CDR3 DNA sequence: TGTGCCAGCAGTCAAATCAAGGGCGATGGCTACACCTTC.

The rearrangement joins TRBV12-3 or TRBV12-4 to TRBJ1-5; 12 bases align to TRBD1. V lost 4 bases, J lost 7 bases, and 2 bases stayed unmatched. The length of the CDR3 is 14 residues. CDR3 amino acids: CASSWDRGQQPQHF. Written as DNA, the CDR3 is TGTGCCAGCAGTTGGGACAGGGGGCAACAGCCCCAGCATTTT.

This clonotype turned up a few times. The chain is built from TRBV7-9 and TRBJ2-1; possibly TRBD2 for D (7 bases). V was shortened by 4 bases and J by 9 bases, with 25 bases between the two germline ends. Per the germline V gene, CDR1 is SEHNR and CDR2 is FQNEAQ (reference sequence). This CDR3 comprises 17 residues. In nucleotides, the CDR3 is TGTGCCAGCAGCTCTACCCCGGGGGCGGGGGCTCCCGGTGAGCAGTTCTTC. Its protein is CASSSTPGAGAPGEQFF.

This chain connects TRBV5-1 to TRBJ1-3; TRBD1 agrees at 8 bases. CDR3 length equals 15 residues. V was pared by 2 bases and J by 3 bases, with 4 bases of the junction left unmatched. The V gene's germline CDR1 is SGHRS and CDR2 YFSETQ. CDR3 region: CASSFETGVGNTIYF. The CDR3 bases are TGCGCCAGCAGCTTCGAGACAGGGGTTGGAAACACCATATATTTT.

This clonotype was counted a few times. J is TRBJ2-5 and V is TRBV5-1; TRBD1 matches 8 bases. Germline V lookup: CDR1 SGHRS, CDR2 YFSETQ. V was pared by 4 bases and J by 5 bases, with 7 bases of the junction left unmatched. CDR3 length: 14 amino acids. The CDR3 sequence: CASSADRVVETQYF. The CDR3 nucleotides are TGCGCCAGCAGCGCGGACAGGGTAGTTGAGACCCAGTACTTC.

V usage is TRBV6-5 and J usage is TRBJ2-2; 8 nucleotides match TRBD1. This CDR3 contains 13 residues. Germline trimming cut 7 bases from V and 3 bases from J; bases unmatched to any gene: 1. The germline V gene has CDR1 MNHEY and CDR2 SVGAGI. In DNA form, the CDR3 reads TGTGCCAGCACACAGGGGGACACCGGGGAGCTGTTTTTT. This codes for CASTQGDTGELFF.

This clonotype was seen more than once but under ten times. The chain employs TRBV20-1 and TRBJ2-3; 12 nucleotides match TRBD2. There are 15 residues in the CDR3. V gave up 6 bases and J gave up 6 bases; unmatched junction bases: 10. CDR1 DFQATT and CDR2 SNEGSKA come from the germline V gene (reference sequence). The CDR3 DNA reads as TGCAGTGCGGACAGGACTAGCGGGGCGATCGATACGCAGTATTTT. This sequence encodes CSADRTSGAIDTQYF.

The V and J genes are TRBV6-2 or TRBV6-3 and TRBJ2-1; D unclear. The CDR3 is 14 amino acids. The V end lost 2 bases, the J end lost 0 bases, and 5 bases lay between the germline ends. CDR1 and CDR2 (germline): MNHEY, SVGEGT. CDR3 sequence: CASSYVSSYNEQFF. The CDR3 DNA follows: TGTGCCAGCAGTTACGTGAGCTCCTACAATGAGCAGTTCTTC.

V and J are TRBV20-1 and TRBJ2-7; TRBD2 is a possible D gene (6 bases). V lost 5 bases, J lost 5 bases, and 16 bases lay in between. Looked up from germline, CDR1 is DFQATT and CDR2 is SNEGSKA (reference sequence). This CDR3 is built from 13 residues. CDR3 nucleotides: TGCAGTGCTCTCCAGGGAGGCGTCCACGAGCAGTACTTC. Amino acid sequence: CSALQGGVHEQYF.

This CDR3 reads CASSYLSADVGALHF. The DNA of the CDR3 is TGTGCCAGCAGTTACCTGTCGGCAGACGTTGGCGCCCTCCACTTT. The rearrangement joins TRBV6-5 to TRBJ1-6; D is ambiguous. CDR3 length: 15 amino acids. The ends were cut back, 2 bases at V and 14 bases at J, with 19 bases in the middle. Germline V gene sequence: CDR1 MNHEY, CDR2 SVGAGI.

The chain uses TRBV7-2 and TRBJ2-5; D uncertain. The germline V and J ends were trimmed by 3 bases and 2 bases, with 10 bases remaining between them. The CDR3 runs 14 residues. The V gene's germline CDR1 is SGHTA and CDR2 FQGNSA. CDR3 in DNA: TGTGCCAGCAGCTTGAGTAGGAGTCAAGAGACCCAGTACTTC. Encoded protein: CASSLSRSQETQYF.

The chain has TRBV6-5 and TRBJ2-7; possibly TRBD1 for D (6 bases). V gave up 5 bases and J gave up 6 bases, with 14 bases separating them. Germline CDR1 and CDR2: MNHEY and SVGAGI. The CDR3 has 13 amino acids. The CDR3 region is CASSTGRMGEQYF. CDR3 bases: TGTGCCAGCAGTACAGGGAGAATGGGCGAGCAGTACTTC.

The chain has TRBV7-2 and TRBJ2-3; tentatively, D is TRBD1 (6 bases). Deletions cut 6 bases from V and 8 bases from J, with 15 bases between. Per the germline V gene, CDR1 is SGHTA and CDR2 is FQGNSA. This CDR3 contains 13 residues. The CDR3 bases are TGTGCCAGCAGTCGACAGGCCCGGGCTACGCAGTATTTT. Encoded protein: CASSRQARATQYF.

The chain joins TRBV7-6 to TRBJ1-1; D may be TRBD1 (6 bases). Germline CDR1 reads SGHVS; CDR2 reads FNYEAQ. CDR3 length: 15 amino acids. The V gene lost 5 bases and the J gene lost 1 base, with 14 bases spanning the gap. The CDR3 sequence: CASSLLDRENTEAFF. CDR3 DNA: TGTGCCAGCAGCCTGTTGGACAGAGAGAACACTGAAGCTTTCTTT.

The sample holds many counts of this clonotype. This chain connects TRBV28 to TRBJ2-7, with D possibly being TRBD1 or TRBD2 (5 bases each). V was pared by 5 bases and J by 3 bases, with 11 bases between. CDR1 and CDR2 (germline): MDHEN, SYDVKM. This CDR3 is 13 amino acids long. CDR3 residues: CASSDRDLYEQYV. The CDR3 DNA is TGTGCCAGCAGTGATAGGGACCTCTACGAGCAGTACGTC.

CDR3 loop: CASGGDRGGYTF. The CDR3 DNA reads as TGTGCCAGCGGGGGGGACCGTGGAGGCTACACCTTC. This chain links TRBV6-1 with TRBJ1-2; D might be TRBD1 (5 bases). The CDR3 runs to 12 residues. In germline, CDR1 is MNHNS, CDR2 SASEGT. Between the trimmed V and J ends, which lost 8 bases and 8 bases, there was a span of 15 bases.

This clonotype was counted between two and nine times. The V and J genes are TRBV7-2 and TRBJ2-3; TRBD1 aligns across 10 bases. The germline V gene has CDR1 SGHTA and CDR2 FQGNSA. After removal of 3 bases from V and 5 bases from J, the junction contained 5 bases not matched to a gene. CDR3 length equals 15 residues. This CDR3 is CASSLEDRGIDTQYF. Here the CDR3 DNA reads TGTGCCAGCAGCTTGGAGGACAGGGGGATAGATACGCAGTATTTT.

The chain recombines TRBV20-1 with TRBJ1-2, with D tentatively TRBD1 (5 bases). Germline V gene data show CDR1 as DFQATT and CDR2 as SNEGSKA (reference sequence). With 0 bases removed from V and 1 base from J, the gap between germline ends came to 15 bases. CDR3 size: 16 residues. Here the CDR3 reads CSARELPGMNNYGYTF. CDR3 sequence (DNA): TGCAGTGCTAGAGAGTTACCAGGGATGAATAACTATGGCTACACCTTC.